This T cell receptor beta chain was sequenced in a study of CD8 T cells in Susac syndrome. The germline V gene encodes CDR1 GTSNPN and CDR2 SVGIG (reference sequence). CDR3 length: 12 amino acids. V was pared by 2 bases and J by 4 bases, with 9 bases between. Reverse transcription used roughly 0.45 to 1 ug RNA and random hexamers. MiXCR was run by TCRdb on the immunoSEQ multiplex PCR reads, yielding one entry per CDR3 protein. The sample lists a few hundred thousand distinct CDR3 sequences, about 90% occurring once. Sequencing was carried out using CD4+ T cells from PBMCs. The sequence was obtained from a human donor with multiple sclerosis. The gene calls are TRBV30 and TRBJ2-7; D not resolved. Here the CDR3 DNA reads TGTGCCTGGAGTACCCAACCGTACGAGCAGTACTTC. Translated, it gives CAWSTQPYEQYF.